Sequencing of this TCR beta chain was carried out in a study of blood T cell repertoires in COVID-19 (dated by TCRdb to 2019 to 2021). Turning to the overall study: The collaborator samples originated in the United States, Italy and Spain and spanned the acute and convalescent phases of COVID-19. Deeply sampled blood TCRbeta repertoires from subjects exposed to, actively infected with, or recovered from COVID-19 were included in the dataset. The material from the prospective study consisted of cDNA or gDNA derived from T cells, B-cell-depleted T cells, or PBMCs. The samples were drawn from two sources: the first 160 participants of the ongoing ImmuneRACE study, and 1,000 to 1,500 subjects contributed by 6 global collaborators. The repertoires were released in a freely available public database meant as a resource for research on the immune response to SARS-CoV-2. Nearly every sample came with metadata listing a de-identified subject ID, COVID-19 status, age in years and sex. HLA class I and class II types, where available, came from metadata supplied by the sample provider rather than from assay-based typing. Broader findings and caveats from the paper: How much clinical and demographic metadata was included differed by source and by participant, and the metadata was provided uncurated.

V lost 4 bases and J lost 1 base, and the count of bases not matched to a germline gene is 11. The CDR3 spans 17 residues, from the cysteine through the phenylalanine. The sequence is cut down to CDR3 DNA, 51 bases in frame from base 1. The germline V gene supplies CDR1 SGHRS and CDR2 YFSETQ. Whole blood was collected in K2EDTA tubes by collaborating institutions according to the institutions' own protocols. For TCRbeta analysis, collaborator samples were shipped as frozen whole blood, as isolated PBMCs, or as DNA extracted from either sample type. TCRbeta CDR3 regions were amplified from genomic DNA using the immunoSEQ Assay, a bias-controlled multiplex PCR. Per the source publication's procedure: Within the assay, amplification of reference gene primers was used to estimate how many nucleated cells each sample contained. To quantify the absolute abundance of each unique TCRbeta CDR3 rearrangement, sequence reads were collapsed and filtered. For each sample, productive Simpson clonality was calculated by taking the square root of Simpson's diversity index across productive rearrangements. This immuneACCESS table, as held by TCRdb, lists in-frame sequences with V and J called but not all clones. Of the missing ones, under half trace to an unresolved V gene in checked studies; the others have no known cause. V and J calls and clone size are copied from that table; D and trimming were computed from the DNA. The sample includes tens of thousands of clones, with 55% to 70% observed a single time. In total, the top ten clones hold about 9% of the sample.

Notes on this clone: Its antigen remains unidentified. No base-level quality is on record; no much larger clone is a single base apart.

Recombination linked TRBV5-1 to TRBJ1-1; 9 nucleotides in the junction match TRBD1. Sequencing was carried out using peripheral blood. This sequence originates from a woman in her 70s with acute or convalescent COVID-19. The CDR3 region reads CASSRGTGIYRNTEAFF. The sequenced DNA: TGCGCCAGCAGCCGCGGGACAGGGATTTATCGGAACACTGAAGCTTTCTTT.